Following are 20 T cell receptor beta chains from one sample sequenced in a study of OX40 agonist ivuxolimab in advanced cancers. Clones were read by immunoSEQ multiplex PCR, and TCRdb kept only the in-frame ones, dropping some. The sample lists about 77,000 clones; 94% were seen once. Sequences were derived from CD4+ or CD8+ T cells sorted from blood, sampled in a trial of the OX40 agonist ivuxolimab. The receptors here all came from an adult with an advanced solid tumor such as melanoma, head and neck, liver or kidney cancer.

This clone was detected once. The J gene is TRBJ2-7, the V gene TRBV10-3, with D possibly TRBD2 on 6 matching bases. Trimming removed 8 bases from V and 2 bases from J, with 19 bases in between. The germline V gene encodes CDR1 ENHRY and CDR2 SYGVKD. This CDR3 is built from 15 residues. CDR3 in amino acids: CAISARGILAYEQYF. The CDR3 coding sequence is TGTGCCATCTCGGCACGCGGGATCTTGGCCTACGAGCAGTACTTC.

The rearrangement uses TRBV4-3 and TRBJ1-2; a weak D match, TRBD1 (5 bases). The germline CDR1 and CDR2 sequences are LGHNA and YSLEER. The CDR3 extends over 17 amino acids. V dropped 0 bases and J dropped 3 bases, with 17 bases sitting between them. CDR3 loop: CASSQDSWGGPDYGYTF. The DNA for the CDR3 is TGCGCCAGCAGCCAAGACTCGTGGGGGGGACCCGACTATGGCTACACCTTC.

V is TRBV6-5 and J is TRBJ2-7, with a possible D match to TRBD2 (5 bases). In germline, CDR1 is MNHEY, CDR2 SVGAGI. The CDR3 sequence is 13 residues long. V was clipped by 10 bases and J by 3 bases, with 16 bases between them. CDR3 nucleotides: TGTGCCACCAAAGAAACTAGAGACTACGAGCAGTACTTC. Translated, it gives CATKETRDYEQYF.

This clone appeared a single time. The chain is built from TRBV9 and TRBJ2-5, with 10 bases that match TRBD1. This CDR3 is built from 14 residues. CDR1 and CDR2 (germline): SGDLS, YYNGEE. J gave up 5 bases and V 3 bases, and 4 bases lay outside the gene matches. CDR3 in DNA: TGTGCCAGCAGCGGACAGGGGGCCGGGGAGACCCAGTACTTC. Translating gives CASSGQGAGETQYF.

CDR3 protein: CASSLGDSAYEQYF. CDR3 nucleotides: TGTGCCAGCAGCTTAGGTGACTCCGCCTACGAGCAGTACTTC. The V and J genes are TRBV7-2 and TRBJ2-7, with D unclear. The V end was cut by 1 base, the J end by 2 bases, with 9 bases between. The V gene's germline CDR1 is SGHTA and CDR2 FQGNSA. The CDR3 has 14 amino acids.

The rearrangement links TRBV15 to TRBJ2-5, with 8 bases fitting TRBD1. The CDR3 covers 15 residues. J was trimmed by 2 bases and V by 4 bases; bases with no gene match: 6. Germline loops: CDR1 LNHNV, CDR2 YYDKDF (reference sequence). DNA for the CDR3: TGTGCCACCAGCAACCACGGACAGGGACAAGAGACCCAGTACTTC. Encoded protein: CATSNHGQGQETQYF.

This clone was seen a handful of times. The chain recombines TRBV6-5 with TRBJ1-1; D is unresolved. The CDR3 extends over 15 amino acids. Germline loops: CDR1 MNHEY, CDR2 SVGAGI. V shed 0 bases and J shed 1 base, with 9 bases lying between them. In nucleotides, the CDR3 is TGTGCCAGCAGTTACTCGATCGTAGCGAACACTGAAGCTTTCTTT. Translating it yields CASSYSIVANTEAFF.

The chain employs TRBV28 and TRBJ1-1; D not resolved. The CDR3 sequence is 12 residues long. The V gene's germline CDR1 is MDHEN and CDR2 SYDVKM. CDR3 in DNA: TGTGCTACCCGGAGGAGGAACACTGAAGCTTTCTTT. It is translated as CATRRRNTEAFF.

This sequence joins TRBV15 and TRBJ2-7; perhaps TRBD1 as D (5 bases). Per the germline V gene, CDR1 is LNHNV and CDR2 is YYDKDF (reference sequence). Trimming shortened V by 5 bases and J by 7 bases, and 12 bases separated the two germline ends. The CDR3 consists of 12 residues. In DNA form, the CDR3 reads TGTGCCACCAGCTATTGGGGCTTAGAGCAGTACTTC. Translation: CATSYWGLEQYF.

This clone was seen more than once but under ten times. V and J are TRBV27 and TRBJ2-5; D unresolved. The ends were cut back, 2 bases at V and 5 bases at J, with 12 bases in the middle. This CDR3 is built from 14 residues. Germline assignment: CDR1 MNHEY and CDR2 SMNVEV (reference sequence). Here the CDR3 reads CASSLAAKWETQYF. In DNA, the CDR3 is TGTGCCAGCAGTTTAGCTGCTAAGTGGGAGACCCAGTACTTC.

V usage is TRBV6-5 and J usage is TRBJ2-7, with a possible D match to TRBD1 (5 bases). V gave up 0 bases and J gave up 2 bases, with 8 bases separating them. The CDR3 has 14 amino acids. The germline V gene has CDR1 MNHEY and CDR2 SVGAGI. CDR3 loop: CASSYSQGTYEQYF. For the CDR3, the DNA is TGTGCCAGCAGTTACTCGCAGGGCACCTACGAGCAGTACTTC.

The V gene is TRBV29-1, the J gene TRBJ2-3; D possibly corresponds to TRBD1 (6 bases). CDR3 length: 14 amino acids. Germline V gene data show CDR1 as SQVTM and CDR2 as ANQGSEA. V was clipped by 5 bases and J by 1 base, with 13 bases between them. DNA of the CDR3: TGCAGCGTTCCCCCGTACAGGGGCACAGATACGCAGTATTTT. This translates into CSVPPYRGTDTQYF.

The rearrangement uses TRBV27 and TRBJ2-1, with 16 bases lining up with TRBD2. Looked up from germline, CDR1 is MNHEY and CDR2 is SMNVEV (reference sequence). J lost 13 bases, V lost 3 bases, and 3 bases had no gene match. The CDR3 has 14 amino acids. This CDR3 reads CASSFGTSGRAQFF. The CDR3 region has the DNA TGTGCCAGCAGTTTTGGGACTAGCGGGAGGGCACAGTTCTTC.

This sequence joins TRBV7-9 and TRBJ1-2; tentative D call: TRBD1 (6 bases). This CDR3 has 15 residues. Between the trimmed V and J ends, which lost 5 bases and 8 bases, there was a span of 21 bases. The germline gives CDR1 SEHNR, CDR2 FQNEAQ (reference sequence). The CDR3 bases are TGTGCCAGCAGCCAAAACGATCGGGGGGCGCGGGGCTACACCTTC. This codes for CASSQNDRGARGYTF.

This rearrangement joins TRBV5-8 to TRBJ2-7, with D hard to call. Trimming stripped 1 base from V and 2 bases from J, with 13 bases between. The CDR3 has 15 amino acids. Germline CDR1 SGHTS, CDR2 YDEGEE. The CDR3 loop is CASSLSSFSTYEQYF. The CDR3 nucleotides are TGTGCCAGCAGCTTGAGCTCCTTCTCAACCTACGAGCAGTACTTC.

This clone was observed a single time. This chain links TRBV10-2 with TRBJ1-1; D is ambiguous. The germline V and J ends were trimmed by 8 bases and 0 bases, with 10 bases remaining between them. Germline CDR1 is WSHSY and CDR2 is SAAADI. This CDR3 is 13 amino acids long. CDR3 in DNA: TGCGCCAGCTCGAAAGCGGTGAACACTGAAGCTTTCTTT. Amino acids: CASSKAVNTEAFF.

The rearrangement links TRBV5-6 to TRBJ1-2; 7 positions agree with TRBD1. From germline, CDR1 is SGHDT and CDR2 YYEEEE. The CDR3 totals 13 residues. V was clipped by 5 bases and J by 3 bases; unmatched bases: 4. As DNA, the CDR3 is TGTGCCAGCAGTTACGGACAGGACTATGGCTACACCTTC. It translates to CASSYGQDYGYTF.

V is TRBV4-3 and J is TRBJ2-3; 8 bases match TRBD2. The CDR3 is 14 amino acids. The germline gives CDR1 LGHNA, CDR2 YSLEER. With V trimmed by 2 bases and J by 6 bases, 4 bases remained unmatched. The CDR3 DNA follows: TGCGCCAGCAGCCAAATTAGCGGGACGGATACGCAGTATTTT. This encodes CASSQISGTDTQYF.

This clone was picked up one time. The chain couples TRBV5-5 to TRBJ1-2; maybe TRBD1 (6 bases). Looked up from germline, CDR1 is SGHKS and CDR2 is YYEKEE (reference sequence). There are 15 residues in the CDR3. V was pared by 4 bases and J by 4 bases, with 17 bases between. The CDR3 is CASSRDRTLIYGYTF. The CDR3 DNA follows: TGTGCCAGCAGCCGAGACAGGACGCTTATCTATGGCTACACCTTC.

In DNA, the CDR3 is TGTGCCAGCAGCGACTCCGGGACAGGGGGCCCTGAAGCTTTCTTT. Amino acid sequence: CASSDSGTGGPEAFF. The J gene is TRBJ1-1, the V gene TRBV9, with 12 bases aligning to TRBD1. The germline gives CDR1 SGDLS, CDR2 YYNGEE. V gave up 3 bases and J gave up 6 bases; unmatched junction bases: 6. This CDR3 is built from 15 residues.